This note documents a single T cell receptor beta chain sequence. The junction departs from germline at one end; a sequencing error may be responsible. These data are taken from a study of tumor-infiltrating lymphocytes in primary liver carcinoma. Without any cell sorting, roughly 17-31 mg of bulk tissue yielded co-extracted RNA and DNA. Samples were taken from five separate regions (per tumor). Germline V gene sequence: CDR1 SGHTA, CDR2 FQGTGA. This CDR3 is 15 amino acids long. Making TCR beta cDNA involved roughly 0.55 ug total RNA and a constant-region primer. What produced the TCR beta libraries was three nested multiplex PCR rounds using slightly modified ARM-PCR. Each of the first two PCR rounds ran nine to ten cycles with TRBV1-TRBV30 forward and C-beta reverse primers. TCRdb recomputed calls from the multiplex PCR reads with MiXCR, one row per CDR3 protein. The sample holds about 26,000 distinct CDR3 sequences; about three quarters are singletons and the top ten take roughly half.

This TCR was recovered from a man aged 35 to 55 with primary liver carcinoma and hepatitis B virus infection. Sample: liver tumor tissue from sampling region 3. Subset here: tumor region T3, left-lateral pole. The rearrangement links TRBV7-3 to TRBJ1-3; D remains unclear. Here the CDR3 reads CASSLSGGFGSTIYF. DNA for the CDR3: TGTGCCAGCAGCTTAAGCGGTGGATTCGGAAGCACCATATATTTT.